This passage covers 18 T cell receptor beta chains from one sample sequenced in a study of T cell repertoires in cytomegalovirus infection. MiXCR, applied by TCRdb to the reads, yields one record per CDR3 protein. The top ten hold approximately 69% of the sample, which has approximately 110,000 distinct CDR3 sequences, roughly 41% seen once. These receptors lack a known antigen. The sequencing here drew on CD8+ T cells from cultured PBMCs, taken from culture after CMV antigen stimulation. The receptors shown here come from a human donor in good health (CMV status not recorded). Some clones in this sample may be carry-over from other donors' samples.

The genes are TRBV10-3 and TRBJ2-5; 7 bases fit TRBD1. Germline V lookup: CDR1 ENHRY, CDR2 SYGVKD. This CDR3 is built from 15 residues. Unmatched junction bases numbered 8, after V lost 2 bases and J lost 5 bases. The CDR3 nucleotides read TGTGCCATCAGTGAGGTCGGGCCGGACAGGGAGACCCAGTACTTC. Its protein is CAISEVGPDRETQYF.

As for this clonotype: Possible read error: a much larger clone is one base away. The CDR3 DNA follows: TGTGCTAGTGGTTCGGCCCTTACTAATGAGCAGTTCTTC. As protein: CASGSALTNEQFF. The chain links TRBV12-5 to TRBJ2-1, with no clear D. V lost 4 bases and J 7 bases, leaving 11 bases between the germline ends. This CDR3 has 13 residues. Germline CDR1 is LGHNT and CDR2 is FRNRAP.

The rearrangement joins TRBV27 to TRBJ2-3, with D possibly being TRBD1 (6 bases). Per germline, CDR1 MNHEY and CDR2 SMNVEV (reference sequence). V was cut by 3 bases and J by 2 bases, with 6 bases left in between. The CDR3 length is 13 residues. The CDR3 here is CASSLGHTDTQYF. For the CDR3, the DNA is TGTGCCAGCAGTTTGGGACACACAGATACGCAGTATTTT.

This clonotype was found a few times. The V call is TRBV12-3 or TRBV12-4, the J call TRBJ2-2; D is ambiguous. V was shortened by 3 bases and J by 13 bases, with 12 bases between the two germline ends. CDR3 length: 12 residues. CDR3 region: CASSFSGAMLFF. CDR3 nucleotide sequence: TGTGCCAGCAGTTTCTCAGGAGCGATGCTGTTTTTT.

Only a few counts were recorded for this clonotype. The chain is built from TRBV12-3 or TRBV12-4 and TRBJ1-2; D unresolved. The CDR3 runs to 14 residues. V was shortened by 5 bases and J by 5 bases, with 15 bases between the two germline ends. Here the CDR3 DNA reads TGTGCCAGCAGTCACCCCCCGGGCGGGTATGGCTACACCTTC. Translating it yields CASSHPPGGYGYTF.

This chain links TRBV2 with TRBJ2-7, with a tentative D call TRBD1 (5 bases). The CDR3 runs to 14 residues. The germline gives CDR1 SNHLY, CDR2 FYNNEI. The germline V and J ends were trimmed by 1 base and 3 bases, with 10 bases remaining between them. The CDR3 here is CASSEGDRVYEQYF. The CDR3 DNA reads TGTGCCAGCAGTGAAGGAGACAGAGTCTACGAGCAGTACTTC.

The V call is TRBV25-1, the J call TRBJ2-1; 10 nucleotides agree with TRBD2. The CDR3 has 17 residues. Germline CDR1 MGHDK, CDR2 SYGVNS. Trimming took 1 base from V and 2 from J; bases not matched to a gene: 5. This chain's CDR3 is CASSELASGGTYNEQFF. For the CDR3, the DNA is TGTGCCAGCAGTGAATTGGCTAGCGGGGGCACCTACAATGAGCAGTTCTTC.

The chain has TRBV27 and TRBJ2-4; maybe TRBD1 (6 bases). The CDR3 length is 16 residues. V lost 5 bases to trimming and J lost 8 bases, with 22 bases between them. Germline V gives CDR1 MNHEY, CDR2 SMNVEV (reference sequence). The CDR3 nucleotides are TGTGCCAGCAGTCCCGGGCGGTGGGGGCGTGGAGACATTCAGTACTTC. This gives the protein CASSPGRWGRGDIQYF.

The genes are TRBV5-6 and TRBJ2-1; TRBD2 agrees at 13 bases. CDR3 length equals 15 residues. CDR1 is SGHDT and CDR2 is YYEEEE in the germline V gene. V was clipped by 2 bases and J by 8 bases; unmatched bases: 4. The CDR3 protein is CASSFGTSGVHEQFF. The CDR3 nucleotides are TGTGCCAGCAGCTTCGGGACTAGCGGGGTTCATGAGCAGTTCTTC. Full variable domain (rest looked up from reference TRBV5-6 and TRBJ2-1): DAGVTQSPTHLIKTRGQQVTLRCSPKSGHDTVSWYQQALGQGPQFIFQYYEEEERQRGNFPDRFSGHQFPNYSSELNVNALLLGDSALYLCASSFGTSGVHEQFFGPGTRLTVL.

The chain joins TRBV7-2 to TRBJ1-1, with no clear D. Looked up from germline, CDR1 is SGHTA and CDR2 is FQGNSA. Trimming took off 6 bases at V and 0 bases at J, with 11 bases between the two ends. This CDR3 region has 14 residues. CDR3 bases: TGTGCCAGCAGTTCCGGGCCCATGAACACTGAAGCTTTCTTT. It codes for CASSSGPMNTEAFF.

The chain carries TRBV6-6 and TRBJ2-6; tentatively, D is TRBD1 (5 bases). The germline gives CDR1 MNHNY, CDR2 SVGAGI (reference sequence). V shed 6 bases and J shed 0 bases, with 9 bases lying between them. The CDR3 covers 15 residues. CDR3 protein: CASSSQVSGANVLTF. As DNA, the CDR3 is TGTGCCAGCAGCTCACAGGTCTCTGGGGCCAACGTCCTGACTTTC.

The chain is built from TRBV7-8 and TRBJ2-3; 8 positions match TRBD2. The CDR3 runs to 16 residues. The junction had 7 bases not matched to a gene; V was cut back by 0 bases and J by 5 bases. From germline, CDR1 is SGHVS and CDR2 FQNEAQ. DNA of the CDR3: TGTGCCAGCAGCTTAGCCCCGGGACTAGTACTAGATACGCAGTATTTT. This gives the protein CASSLAPGLVLDTQYF.

This clonotype was recorded many times. The V and J genes are TRBV7-6 and TRBJ1-4; TRBD1 might be the D (5 bases). Trimming shortened V by 6 bases and J by 4 bases, and 15 bases separated the two germline ends. There are 15 residues in the CDR3. The germline gives CDR1 SGHVS, CDR2 FNYEAQ. CDR3 DNA: TGTGCCAGCAGGTCTCCGGGACGGATTAATGAAAAACTGTTTTTT. Translated: CASRSPGRINEKLFF.

The chain is built from TRBV4-1 and TRBJ2-3; no clear D. The CDR3 has 12 amino acids. Germline CDR1 is MGHRA and CDR2 is YSYEKL. Trimming pared 0 bases from V and 4 bases from J, leaving 2 bases between. The CDR3 bases are TGCGCCAGCAGCCAAGACTCAGATACGCAGTATTTT. Its translation is CASSQDSDTQYF.

The rearrangement uses TRBV7-2 and TRBJ2-3; TRBD2 aligns across 14 bases. The CDR3 runs 22 residues. In germline, CDR1 is SGHTA, CDR2 FQGNSA. The junction had 18 bases not matched to a gene; V was cut back by 4 bases and J by 0 bases. CDR3: CASSSGGLLTSGGAWSTDTQYF. The CDR3 nucleotides are TGTGCCAGCAGCTCGGGGGGCTTATTGACTAGCGGGGGGGCCTGGAGCACAGATACGCAGTATTTT. The whole variable domain, filled in from reference TRBV7-2 and TRBJ2-3, reads GAGVSQSPSNKVTEKGKDVELRCDPISGHTALYWYRQSLGQGLEFLIYFQGNSAPDKSGLPSDRFSAERTGGSVSTLTIQRTQQEDSAVYLCASSSGGLLTSGGAWSTDTQYFGPGTRLTVL.

As to this clonotype: As the CDR3 is not closed by the conserved phenylalanine or tryptophan, this likely results from a read error. The V gene is TRBV4-1, the J gene TRBJ1-1, with D possibly matching TRBD1 (6 bases). The CDR3 is made up of 16 amino acids. V was clipped by 0 bases and J by 1 base, with 12 bases between them. Germline V gives CDR1 MGHRA, CDR2 YSYEKL. The CDR3 here is CASSQDGDIPNTEAFL. The CDR3 DNA reads as TGCGCCAGCAGCCAAGATGGGGACATCCCGAACACTGAAGCTTTCTTG.

This chain links TRBV27 with TRBJ1-1; D may be TRBD1 (6 bases). Germline lookup yields CDR1 MNHEY and CDR2 SMNVEV (reference sequence). The length of the CDR3 is 16 residues. V was shortened by 3 bases and J by 4 bases, with 18 bases between the two germline ends. CDR3 nucleotides: TGTGCCAGCAGTTTCGTGGGGGGGGGCGTGGGCACTGAAGCTTTCTTT. Encoded protein: CASSFVGGGVGTEAFF.

The chain combines TRBV19 with TRBJ2-2; 9 bases match TRBD1. The CDR3 consists of 17 residues. Germline CDR1 is LNHDA and CDR2 is SQIVND (reference sequence). Trimming at V came to 7 bases and at J to 6 bases, leaving 15 bases not matched to a gene. The CDR3 nucleotides read TGTGCCAGTACCTACCCTTGGACAGGGGAGAGGGCCGGGGAGCTGTTTTTT. This sequence encodes CASTYPWTGERAGELFF.